The 10 T cell receptor beta chains reported below all come from one sample, sequenced in a study of T cell repertoires in ileal Crohn's disease. Method: immunoSEQ multiplex PCR; TCRdb's copy keeps in-frame clones and lacks some. Among some 30,000 clones listed, around 80% were seen once. Material for sequencing was ileal tissue. The receptors stem from an adult with Crohn's disease.

DNA of the CDR3: TGTGCCAGCAGGCTCCAGGGAACCACCGGGGAGCTGTTTTTT. This translates into CASRLQGTTGELFF. V usage is TRBV27 and J usage is TRBJ2-2; a weak D match, TRBD1 (5 bases). This CDR3 has 14 amino acids. The germline V gene has CDR1 MNHEY and CDR2 SMNVEV (reference sequence). Trimming pared 6 bases from V and 4 bases from J, leaving 12 bases between.

The chain employs TRBV9 and TRBJ2-7; possibly TRBD1 for D (5 bases). The germline gives CDR1 SGDLS, CDR2 YYNGEE. The CDR3 is made up of 14 amino acids. With 0 bases removed from V and 4 bases from J, the gap between germline ends came to 11 bases. The CDR3, as DNA: TGTGCCAGCAGCGTAGGGGAAGGGGCTTACGAGCAGTACTTC. It yields the protein CASSVGEGAYEQYF.

The rearrangement links TRBV11-3 to TRBJ2-3; a weak D match, TRBD2 (6 bases). Germline V lookup: CDR1 SGHNT, CDR2 YENEEA. Trimming shortened V by 5 bases and J by 1 base, and 13 bases separated the two germline ends. The CDR3 consists of 15 residues. The CDR3 region is CASSAGLRGTDTQYF. DNA of the CDR3: TGTGCCAGCAGCGCGGGACTGCGGGGCACAGATACGCAGTATTTT.

This clone appeared once. The rearrangement joins TRBV19 to TRBJ2-7, with D possibly being TRBD2 (5 bases). This CDR3 contains 13 residues. The germline gives CDR1 LNHDA, CDR2 SQIVND (reference sequence). Trimming took off 6 bases at V and 4 bases at J, with 13 bases between the two ends. CDR3 DNA: TGTGCCAGTAGAGCTAGCAGGTATTACGAGCAGTACTTC. Encoded protein: CASRASRYYEQYF.

The V call is TRBV5-6, the J call TRBJ2-5, with 8 positions matching TRBD1. The CDR3 spans 14 residues. V shed 6 bases, J shed 8 bases, and the junction held 12 bases outside the gene matches. The germline V gene encodes CDR1 SGHDT and CDR2 YYEEEE. Here the CDR3 DNA reads TGTGCCAGCAACTGGGGACAGGCCTCGGTAACCCAGTACTTC. This encodes CASNWGQASVTQYF.

This clone was recorded a few times. This sequence joins TRBV5-4 and TRBJ2-2; D ambiguous. Trimming left V 3 bases short and J 0 bases short, with 12 bases between. Germline CDR1 reads SGHNT; CDR2 reads YYREEE (reference sequence). The CDR3 extends over 16 amino acids. DNA of the CDR3: TGTGCCAGCAGCTCAAAACAGTCCGCGAACACCGGGGAGCTGTTTTTT. This codes for CASSSKQSANTGELFF.

The genes are TRBV5-1 and TRBJ2-2, with D perhaps matching TRBD2 (5 bases). The CDR3 contains 16 residues. The germline gives CDR1 SGHRS, CDR2 YFSETQ. With 2 bases removed from V and 2 bases from J, the gap between germline ends came to 13 bases. Here the CDR3 DNA reads TGCGCCAGCAGCTTTGGTCGAGCGGCAAACACCGGGGAGCTGTTTTTT. Its protein product is CASSFGRAANTGELFF.

The chain couples TRBV7-9 to TRBJ1-1, with D uncertain. The length of the CDR3 is 14 residues. V was shortened by 5 bases and J by 1 base, with 11 bases between the two germline ends. Germline V gene data show CDR1 as SEHNR and CDR2 as FQNEAQ (reference sequence). In DNA form, the CDR3 reads TGTGCCAGCAGCCCGCGATTAGCGAACACTGAAGCTTTCTTT. This gives the protein CASSPRLANTEAFF.

This rearrangement joins TRBV16 to TRBJ1-1; D is ambiguous. Germline V gives CDR1 KGHSY, CDR2 FQNENV. The CDR3 has 12 residues. V lost 2 bases and J lost 4, with 5 bases in between. The CDR3, as DNA: TGTGCCAGCAGCCAAGCGGTCACTGAAGCTTTCTTT. Its translation is CASSQAVTEAFF.

This chain connects TRBV6-6 to TRBJ1-5; TRBD1 is a possible D gene (5 bases). The germline V gene has CDR1 MNHNY and CDR2 SVGAGI (reference sequence). This CDR3 comprises 15 residues. V lost 6 bases and J lost 7, with 19 bases in between. The CDR3 reads CASSPGEGAGQPQHF. The CDR3 DNA follows: TGTGCCAGCAGCCCCGGTGAAGGGGCGGGGCAGCCCCAGCATTTT.